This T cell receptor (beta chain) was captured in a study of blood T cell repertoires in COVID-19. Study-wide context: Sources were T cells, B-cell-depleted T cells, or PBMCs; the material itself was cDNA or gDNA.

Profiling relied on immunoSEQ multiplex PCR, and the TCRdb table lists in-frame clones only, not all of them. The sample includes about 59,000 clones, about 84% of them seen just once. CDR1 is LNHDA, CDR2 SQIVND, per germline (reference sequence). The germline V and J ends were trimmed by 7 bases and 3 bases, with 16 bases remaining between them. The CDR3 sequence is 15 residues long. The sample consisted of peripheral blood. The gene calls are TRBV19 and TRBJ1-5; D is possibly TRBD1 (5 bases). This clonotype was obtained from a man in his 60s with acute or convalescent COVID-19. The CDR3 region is CASTLRQGINQPQHF. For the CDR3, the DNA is TGTGCCAGTACCCTCCGGCAGGGTATCAATCAGCCCCAGCATTTT.